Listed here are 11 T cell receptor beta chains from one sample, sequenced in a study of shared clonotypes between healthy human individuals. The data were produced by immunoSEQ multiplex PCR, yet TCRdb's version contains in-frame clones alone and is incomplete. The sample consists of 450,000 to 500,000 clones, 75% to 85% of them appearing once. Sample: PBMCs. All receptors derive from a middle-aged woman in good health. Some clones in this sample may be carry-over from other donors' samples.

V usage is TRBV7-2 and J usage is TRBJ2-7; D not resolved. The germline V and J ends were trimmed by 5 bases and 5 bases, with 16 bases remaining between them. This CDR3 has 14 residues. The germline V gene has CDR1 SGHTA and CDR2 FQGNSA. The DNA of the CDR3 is TGTGCCAGCAGCCCAGCCAGGTCTCTCCACGAGCAGTACTTC. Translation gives CASSPARSLHEQYF. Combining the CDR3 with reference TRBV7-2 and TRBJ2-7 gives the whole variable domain GAGVSQSPSNKVTEKGKDVELRCDPISGHTALYWYRQSLGQGLEFLIYFQGNSAPDKSGLPSDRFSAERTGGSVSTLTIQRTQQEDSAVYLCASSPARSLHEQYFGPGTRLTVT.

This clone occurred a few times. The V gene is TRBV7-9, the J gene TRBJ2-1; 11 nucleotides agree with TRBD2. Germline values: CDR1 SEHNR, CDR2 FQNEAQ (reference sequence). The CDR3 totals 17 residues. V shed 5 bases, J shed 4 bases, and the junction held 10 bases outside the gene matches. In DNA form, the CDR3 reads TGTGCCAGCAGCCCTACTAGCGGGAGAACGCTTTACAATGAGCAGTTCTTC. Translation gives CASSPTSGRTLYNEQFF.

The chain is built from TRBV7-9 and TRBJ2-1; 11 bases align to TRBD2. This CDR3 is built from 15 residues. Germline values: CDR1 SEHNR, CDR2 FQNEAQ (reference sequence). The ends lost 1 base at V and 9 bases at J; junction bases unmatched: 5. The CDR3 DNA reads TGTGCCAGCAGCTTAGTACTAGCGGGAGCTATTGAGCAGTTCTTC. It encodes CASSLVLAGAIEQFF.

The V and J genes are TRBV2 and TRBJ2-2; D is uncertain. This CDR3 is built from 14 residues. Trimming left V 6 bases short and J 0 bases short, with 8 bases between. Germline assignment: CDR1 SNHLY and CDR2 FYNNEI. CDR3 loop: CASRAQANTGELFF. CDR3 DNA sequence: TGTGCCAGCAGAGCCCAGGCGAACACCGGGGAGCTGTTTTTT.

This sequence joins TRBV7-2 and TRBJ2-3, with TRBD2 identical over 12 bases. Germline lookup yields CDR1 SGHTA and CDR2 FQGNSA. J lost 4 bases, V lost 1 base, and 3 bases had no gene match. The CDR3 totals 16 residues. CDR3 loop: CASSLVTSGSSDTQYF. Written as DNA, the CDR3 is TGTGCCAGCAGCTTAGTGACTAGCGGGAGCTCAGATACGCAGTATTTT. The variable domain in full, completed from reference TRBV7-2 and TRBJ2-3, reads GAGVSQSPSNKVTEKGKDVELRCDPISGHTALYWYRQSLGQGLEFLIYFQGNSAPDKSGLPSDRFSAERTGGSVSTLTIQRTQQEDSAVYLCASSLVTSGSSDTQYFGPGTRLTVL.

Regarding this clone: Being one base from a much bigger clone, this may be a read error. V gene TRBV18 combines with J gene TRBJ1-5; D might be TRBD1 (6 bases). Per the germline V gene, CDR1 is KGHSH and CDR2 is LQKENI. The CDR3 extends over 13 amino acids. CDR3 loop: CASSRTGNRPQHF. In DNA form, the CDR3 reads TGTGCCAGCTCACGCACAGGGAATCGGCCCCAGCATTTT.

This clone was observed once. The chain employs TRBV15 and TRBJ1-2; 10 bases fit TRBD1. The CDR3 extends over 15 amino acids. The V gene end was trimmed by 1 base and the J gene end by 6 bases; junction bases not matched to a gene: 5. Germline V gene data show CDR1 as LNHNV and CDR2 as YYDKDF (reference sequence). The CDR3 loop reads CATSRASGTGDGYTF. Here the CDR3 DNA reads TGTGCCACCAGCAGAGCCTCTGGGACAGGGGATGGCTACACCTTC.

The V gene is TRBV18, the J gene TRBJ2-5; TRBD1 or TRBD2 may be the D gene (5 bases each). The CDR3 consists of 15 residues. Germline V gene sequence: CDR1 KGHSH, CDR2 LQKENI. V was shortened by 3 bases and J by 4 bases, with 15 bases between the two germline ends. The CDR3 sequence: CASSPLPWGRETQYF. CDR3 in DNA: TGTGCCAGCTCACCCTTACCGTGGGGGAGAGAGACCCAGTACTTC.

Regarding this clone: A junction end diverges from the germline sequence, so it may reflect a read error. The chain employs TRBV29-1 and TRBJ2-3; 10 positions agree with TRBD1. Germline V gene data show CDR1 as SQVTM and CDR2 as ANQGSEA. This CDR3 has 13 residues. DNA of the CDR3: TGCGGCGTTGGACAGGGGGGAGGGGATACGCAGTATTTT. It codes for CGVGQGGGDTQYF.

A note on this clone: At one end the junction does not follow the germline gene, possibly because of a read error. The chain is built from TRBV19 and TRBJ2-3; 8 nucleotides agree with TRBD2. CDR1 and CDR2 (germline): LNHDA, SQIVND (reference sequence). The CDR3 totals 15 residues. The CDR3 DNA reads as TGTGCCAGTAGGCTGGCGGGAGGAAGCACGGATACGCAGTATTTT. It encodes CASRLAGGSTDTQYF.

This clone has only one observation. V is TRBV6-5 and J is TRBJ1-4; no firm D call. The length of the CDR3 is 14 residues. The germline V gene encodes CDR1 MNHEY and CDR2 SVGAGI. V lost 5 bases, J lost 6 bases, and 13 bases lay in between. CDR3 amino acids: CASSTDGGYEKLFF. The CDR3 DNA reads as TGTGCCAGCAGTACGGACGGAGGGTATGAAAAACTGTTTTTT.